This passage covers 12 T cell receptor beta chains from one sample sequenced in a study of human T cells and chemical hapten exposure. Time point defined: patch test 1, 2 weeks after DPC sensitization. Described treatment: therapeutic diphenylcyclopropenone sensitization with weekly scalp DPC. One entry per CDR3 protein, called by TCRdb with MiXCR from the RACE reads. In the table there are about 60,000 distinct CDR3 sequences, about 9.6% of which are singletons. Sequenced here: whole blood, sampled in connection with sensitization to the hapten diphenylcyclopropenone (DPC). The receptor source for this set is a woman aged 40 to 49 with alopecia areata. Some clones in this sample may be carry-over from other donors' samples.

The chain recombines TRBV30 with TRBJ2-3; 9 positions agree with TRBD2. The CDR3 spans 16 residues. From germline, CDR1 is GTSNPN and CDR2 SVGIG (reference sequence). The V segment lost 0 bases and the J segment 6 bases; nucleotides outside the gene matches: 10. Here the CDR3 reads CAWSVLLAGLADTQYF. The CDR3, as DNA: TGTGCCTGGAGTGTATTGCTAGCGGGGTTAGCGGATACGCAGTATTTT.

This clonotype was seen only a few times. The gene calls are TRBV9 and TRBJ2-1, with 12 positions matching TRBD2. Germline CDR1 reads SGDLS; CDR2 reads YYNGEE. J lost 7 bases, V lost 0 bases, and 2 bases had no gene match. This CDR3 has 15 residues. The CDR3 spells CASSVASGGVNEQFF. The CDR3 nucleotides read TGTGCCAGCAGCGTAGCTAGCGGGGGGGTAAATGAGCAGTTCTTC.

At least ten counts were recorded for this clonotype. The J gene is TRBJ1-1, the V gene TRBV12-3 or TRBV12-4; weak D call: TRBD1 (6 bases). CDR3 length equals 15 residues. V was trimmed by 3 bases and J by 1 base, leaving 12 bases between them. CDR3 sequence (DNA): TGTGCCAGCAGTTTGGGGGGCTCAGGGAACACTGAAGCTTTCTTT. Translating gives CASSLGGSGNTEAFF.

The CDR3 DNA reads TGTGCCTGTCAGGGGGGGCCGAATTCACCCCTCCACTTT. It encodes CACQGGPNSPLHF. The rearrangement links TRBV30 to TRBJ1-6, with 7 positions matching TRBD1. Germline V CDR1 and CDR2: GTSNPN, SVGIG (reference sequence). V shed 6 bases, J shed 7 bases, and the junction held 6 bases outside the gene matches. The CDR3 is 13 residues long.

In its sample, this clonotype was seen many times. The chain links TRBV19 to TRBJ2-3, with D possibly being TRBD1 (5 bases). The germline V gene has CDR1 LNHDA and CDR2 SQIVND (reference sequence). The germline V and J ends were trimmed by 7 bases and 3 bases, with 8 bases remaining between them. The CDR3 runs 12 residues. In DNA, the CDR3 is TGTGCCAGTACAGGGCTAACAGATACGCAGTATTTT. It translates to CASTGLTDTQYF.

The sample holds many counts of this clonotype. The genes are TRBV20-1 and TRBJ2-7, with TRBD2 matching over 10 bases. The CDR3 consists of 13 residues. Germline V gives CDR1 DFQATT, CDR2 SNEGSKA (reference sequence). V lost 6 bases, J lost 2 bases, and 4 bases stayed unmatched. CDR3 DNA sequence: TGCAGTGCACCAGCGGGGGGGACCTACGAGCAGTACTTC. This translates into CSAPAGGTYEQYF.

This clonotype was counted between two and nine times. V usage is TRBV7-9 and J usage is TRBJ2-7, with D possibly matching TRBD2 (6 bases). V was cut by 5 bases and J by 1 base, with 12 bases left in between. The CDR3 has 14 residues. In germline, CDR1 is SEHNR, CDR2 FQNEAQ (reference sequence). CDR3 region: CASSPRGDSYEQYF. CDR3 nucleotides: TGTGCCAGCAGCCCTCGCGGGGATTCCTACGAGCAGTACTTC.

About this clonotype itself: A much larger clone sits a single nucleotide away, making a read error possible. CDR3 residues: CASAQGFYEQYF. CDR3 nucleotides: TGTGCCTCGGCACAGGGTTTCTACGAGCAGTACTTC. The chain has TRBV28 and TRBJ2-7; maybe TRBD1 (6 bases). The V end lost 11 bases, the J end lost 3 bases, and 14 bases lay between the germline ends. The CDR3 runs 12 residues. The germline gives CDR1 MDHEN, CDR2 SYDVKM.

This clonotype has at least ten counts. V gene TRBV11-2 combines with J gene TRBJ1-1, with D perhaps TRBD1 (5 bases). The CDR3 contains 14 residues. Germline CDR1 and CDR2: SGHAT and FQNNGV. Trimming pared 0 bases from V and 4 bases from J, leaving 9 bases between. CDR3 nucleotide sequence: TGTGCCAGCAGCTTAGACAGGGTCGGCACTGAAGCTTTCTTT. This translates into CASSLDRVGTEAFF.

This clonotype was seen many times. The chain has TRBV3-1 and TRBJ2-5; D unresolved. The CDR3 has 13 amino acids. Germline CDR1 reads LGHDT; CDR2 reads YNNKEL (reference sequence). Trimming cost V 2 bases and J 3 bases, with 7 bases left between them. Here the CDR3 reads CASSQYGEETQYF. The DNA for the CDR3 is TGTGCCAGCAGCCAATATGGGGAAGAGACCCAGTACTTC.

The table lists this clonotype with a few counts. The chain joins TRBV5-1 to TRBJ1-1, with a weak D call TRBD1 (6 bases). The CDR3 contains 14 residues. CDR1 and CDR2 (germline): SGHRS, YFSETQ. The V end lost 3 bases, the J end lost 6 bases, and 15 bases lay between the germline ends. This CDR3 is CASSSLTGSPEAFF. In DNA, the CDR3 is TGCGCCAGCAGCTCCCTTACAGGGTCCCCTGAAGCTTTCTTT.

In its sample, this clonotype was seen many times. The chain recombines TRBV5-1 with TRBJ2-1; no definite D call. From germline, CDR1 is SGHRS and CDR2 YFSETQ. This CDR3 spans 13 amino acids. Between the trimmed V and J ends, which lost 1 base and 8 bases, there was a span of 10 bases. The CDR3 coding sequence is TGCGCCAGCAGCTTGTGGGTTTACGATGAGCAGTTCTTC. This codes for CASSLWVYDEQFF.